This T cell receptor (beta chain) stems from a study of T cell clonotyping in hematopoietic cell transplantation. The study, taken as a whole, reports: Higher Inverse Simpson Index values in graft donor and pretransplant recipient predicted broader posttransplant TCR diversity. Cells were unsorted, so CD4 and CD8 contributions were not separated. Pathologically expanded recipient clonotypes increased progressively from day 30 to day 180 as diversity fell. At the given depth, recipient repertoires were over 97% de novo clonotypes.

Between the trimmed V and J ends, which lost 0 bases and 5 bases, there was a span of 4 bases. The CDR3 spans 11 residues. Germline CDR1 and CDR2: GTSNPN and SVGIG (reference sequence). As regards this clone: No antigen is known for it.

Sequencing used immunoSEQ multiplex PCR; TCRdb keeps in-frame clones, though not all of them. The sample has about 13,000 clones; about nine tenths are singletons. Sequencing used peripheral blood mononuclear cells. V gene TRBV30 combines with J gene TRBJ1-2; D is ambiguous. The receptor comes from a man aged 25 to 45 in good health. Some clones in this sample may be carry-over from other donors' samples. Here the CDR3 DNA reads TGTGCCTGGAGTGTCCAGTATGGCTACACCTTC. Protein product: CAWSVQYGYTF.